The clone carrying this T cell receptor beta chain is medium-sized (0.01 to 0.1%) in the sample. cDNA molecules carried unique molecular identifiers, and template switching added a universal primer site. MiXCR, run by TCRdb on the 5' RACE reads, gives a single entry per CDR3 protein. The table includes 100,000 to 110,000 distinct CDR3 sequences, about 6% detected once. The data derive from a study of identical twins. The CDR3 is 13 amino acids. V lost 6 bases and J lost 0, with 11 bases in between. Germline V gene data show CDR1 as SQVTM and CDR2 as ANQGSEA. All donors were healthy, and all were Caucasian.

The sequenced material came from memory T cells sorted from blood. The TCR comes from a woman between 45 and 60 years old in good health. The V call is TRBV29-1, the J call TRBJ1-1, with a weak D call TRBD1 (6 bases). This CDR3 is CSVGHTLNTEAFF. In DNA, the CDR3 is TGCAGCGTGGGACACACCCTGAACACTGAAGCTTTCTTT.